Following are 26 T cell receptor beta chains from one sample sequenced in a study of T-cell reconstitution after alpha-beta-depleted transplantation in children. Preparation of the TCRbeta library was carried out with unique molecular identifiers. TCRdb called the PCR reads again in MiXCR, with one record for every CDR3 protein. This sample has 600,000 or so distinct CDR3 sequences; 23% occur once, and the top ten carry 12% to 15%. Sequenced material: PBMCs, mostly from graft donor cells, taken 360 days after TCRalphabeta/CD19-depleted stem cell transplant. These receptors originate from a boy in the first two years of life who had a stem cell transplant for acute myeloid leukemia, so the T cells may come from the graft donor.

This clonotype is a singleton in its sample. A read error may explain this, as a much larger clone is one base away. This chain uses TRBV12-3 or TRBV12-4 with TRBJ1-3; a possible D gene is TRBD1 (6 bases). V was clipped by 7 bases and J by 2 bases, with 15 bases between them. This CDR3 contains 15 residues. The CDR3 DNA follows: TGTGCCAGCACAACCGCCGGGACACCTGGAAACACCATATATTTT. It is translated as CASTTAGTPGNTIYF.

Many counts were recorded for this clonotype. V gene TRBV6-1 combines with J gene TRBJ2-5; 8 positions agree with TRBD2. V lost 7 bases to trimming and J lost 5 bases; unmatched junction nucleotides: 9. There are 14 residues in the CDR3. CDR1 is MNHNS, CDR2 SASEGT, per germline. This chain's CDR3 is CASNVGLAWETQYF. CDR3 DNA sequence: TGTGCCAGCAATGTAGGACTAGCATGGGAGACCCAGTACTTC.

This clonotype has ten or more counts. J is TRBJ2-1 and V is TRBV7-9, with D perhaps matching TRBD2 (5 bases). V lost 1 base, J lost 5 bases, and 18 bases lay in between. The germline gives CDR1 SEHNR, CDR2 FQNEAQ (reference sequence). The CDR3 consists of 17 residues. CDR3 in DNA: TGTGCCAGCAGCTTAGTGTCGTGGTCTAGCTGGGACAATGAGCAGTTCTTC. Protein product: CASSLVSWSSWDNEQFF.

This chain links TRBV12-5 with TRBJ2-7; 7 nucleotides agree with TRBD1. The CDR3 length is 13 residues. The V gene end was trimmed by 7 bases and the J gene end by 3 bases; junction bases not matched to a gene: 6. From germline, CDR1 is LGHNT and CDR2 FRNRAP. CDR3 in amino acids: CASVRTGSYEQYF. As DNA, the CDR3 is TGTGCTAGTGTGCGGACAGGCAGCTACGAGCAGTACTTC. The complete variable domain, with remaining parts taken from reference TRBV12-5 and TRBJ2-7, reads DARVTQTPRHKVTEMGQEVTMRCQPILGHNTVFWYRQTMMQGLELLAYFRNRAPLDDSGMPKDRFSAEMPDATLATLKIQPSEPRDSAVYFCASVRTGSYEQYFGPGTRLTVT.

This clonotype was observed a few times. The chain recombines TRBV6-5 with TRBJ2-3; D is unclear. CDR3 size: 14 residues. Deletions cut 2 bases from V and 2 bases from J, with 8 bases between. Germline V gives CDR1 MNHEY, CDR2 SVGAGI. Written as DNA, the CDR3 is TGTGCCAGCAGTTACGATCACTTCACAGATACGCAGTATTTT. Translating it yields CASSYDHFTDTQYF.

The table lists this clonotype with many counts. The chain recombines TRBV12-3 or TRBV12-4 with TRBJ2-7; D is unclear. This CDR3 has 14 residues. Trimming took off 5 bases at V and 0 bases at J, with 11 bases between the two ends. The CDR3 DNA sequence: TGTGCCAGCAGTATTGGACGGAGCTCCTACGAGCAGTACTTC. Translation: CASSIGRSSYEQYF.

V is TRBV4-3 and J is TRBJ2-5; TRBD1 matches 9 bases. The trim removed 6 bases at V and 4 bases at J, leaving 3 bases unmatched. Germline-derived CDR1 and CDR2 are LGHNA and YSLEER. The CDR3 totals 13 residues. The CDR3 loop reads CASRAQGAETQYF. CDR3 nucleotide sequence: TGCGCCAGCAGGGCACAGGGGGCAGAGACCCAGTACTTC.

The table lists this clonotype with many counts. The chain uses TRBV9 and TRBJ2-2; a weak D match, TRBD2 (5 bases). The CDR3 sequence is 15 residues long. Trimming shortened V by 3 bases and J by 4 bases, and 13 bases separated the two germline ends. The germline CDR1 and CDR2 sequences are SGDLS and YYNGEE. In DNA form, the CDR3 reads TGTGCCAGCAGCGCAGGAGGACTGAGCACCGGGGAGCTGTTTTTT. Amino acid sequence: CASSAGGLSTGELFF.

This clonotype has a handful of counts. The chain is built from TRBV5-1 and TRBJ1-1; 7 nucleotides match TRBD1. This CDR3 region has 16 residues. Trimming cost V 4 bases and J 4 bases; bases outside gene matches: 13. In germline, CDR1 is SGHRS, CDR2 YFSETQ. This chain's CDR3 is CASSPTQGGAITEAFF. CDR3 bases: TGCGCCAGCAGCCCGACCCAGGGGGGCGCGATCACTGAAGCTTTCTTT.

This clonotype has ten or more counts. The chain uses TRBV2 and TRBJ2-3; 12 bases line up with TRBD2. The germline gives CDR1 SNHLY, CDR2 FYNNEI. CDR3 length: 14 amino acids. J was trimmed by 3 bases and V by 7 bases; bases with no gene match: 2. The CDR3 region has the DNA TGTGCCAGCACGACTAGCGGGGGAACAGATACGCAGTATTTT. Translated: CASTTSGGTDTQYF.

This clonotype was picked up many times. The chain employs TRBV7-2 and TRBJ2-1, with D possibly TRBD2 on 7 matching bases. The CDR3 runs 16 residues. Trimming took 1 base from V and 7 from J, leaving 17 bases between them. Germline assignment: CDR1 SGHTA and CDR2 FQGNSA. The CDR3 loop is CASSLGQWRGGNEQFF. The CDR3 nucleotides are TGTGCCAGCAGCTTAGGGCAGTGGAGGGGGGGAAATGAGCAGTTCTTC.

This chain joins TRBV6-5 and TRBJ1-4; no clear D gene. CDR1 and CDR2 (germline): MNHEY, SVGAGI. The CDR3 contains 13 residues. Trimming took off 6 bases at V and 12 bases at J, with 17 bases between the two ends. Written as DNA, the CDR3 is TGTGCCAGCAGCAACTCTTTCGGGCTCGAACTGTTTTTT. This gives the protein CASSNSFGLELFF.

In this sample, this clonotype turned up a few times. This chain joins TRBV5-1 and TRBJ2-7; TRBD2 matches 14 bases. Germline V gene lookup returns CDR1 SGHRS and CDR2 YFSETQ. V lost 4 bases, J lost 4 bases, and 10 bases stayed unmatched. CDR3 length: 17 amino acids. The CDR3 region is CASSGGLAGGVGYEQYF. The CDR3 DNA follows: TGCGCCAGCAGCGGAGGACTAGCGGGGGGCGTAGGTTACGAGCAGTACTTC.

The DNA of the CDR3 is TGTGCCAGCATCCTTGACAGACTCCCCTACAATGAGCAGTTCTTC. Translating it yields CASILDRLPYNEQFF. V gene TRBV7-2 combines with J gene TRBJ2-1, with a possible D match to TRBD1 (5 bases). CDR3 length: 15 residues. V was clipped by 7 bases and J by 2 bases, with 15 bases between them. The V gene's germline CDR1 is SGHTA and CDR2 FQGNSA.

The CDR3 DNA sequence: TGTGCCAGCAGCTCGAACATGAAGAGCTCCTACAATGAGCAGTTCTTC. This codes for CASSSNMKSSYNEQFF. The chain recombines TRBV5-4 with TRBJ2-1, with D hard to call. From germline, CDR1 is SGHNT and CDR2 YYREEE (reference sequence). V was trimmed by 3 bases and J by 0 bases, leaving 13 bases between them. The CDR3 runs to 16 residues.

This clonotype was picked up a small number of times. CDR3 in DNA: TGTGCCAGCAGTCCCAGACTAGCGGGGGAGGGTCTTGGAAACATTCAGTACTTC. This encodes CASSPRLAGEGLGNIQYF. The rearrangement joins TRBV12-3 or TRBV12-4 to TRBJ2-4, with 12 bases aligning to TRBD2. With 5 bases clipped from V and 6 bases from J, the junction kept 14 bases outside the gene matches. CDR3 length equals 18 residues.

At least ten counts were recorded for this clonotype. The gene calls are TRBV20-1 and TRBJ2-1, with TRBD2 matching 9 bases. J was trimmed by 9 bases and V by 1 base; bases with no gene match: 7. This CDR3 is built from 14 residues. CDR1 is DFQATT and CDR2 is SNEGSKA in the germline V gene (reference sequence). This chain's CDR3 is CSARVSGGRSEQFF. In DNA form, the CDR3 reads TGCAGTGCTAGAGTTAGCGGGGGTCGGAGTGAGCAGTTCTTC.

The V and J genes are TRBV7-9 and TRBJ2-4; D remains ambiguous. Per germline, CDR1 SEHNR and CDR2 FQNEAQ (reference sequence). The V end lost 7 bases, the J end lost 8 bases, and 9 bases lay between the germline ends. This CDR3 spans 11 amino acids. The CDR3 reads CASTNGYIQYF. The CDR3 DNA sequence: TGTGCCAGCACCAATGGTTACATTCAGTACTTC.

The gene calls are TRBV29-1 and TRBJ2-3; D may be TRBD1 (7 bases). This CDR3 region has 13 residues. CDR1 is SQVTM and CDR2 is ANQGSEA in the germline V gene. The V gene lost 6 bases and the J gene lost 3 bases, with 13 bases spanning the gap. DNA of the CDR3: TGCAGCGTGGGGGGACAGTTTACAGATACGCAGTATTTT. This codes for CSVGGQFTDTQYF.

The chain uses TRBV20-1 and TRBJ2-7; D is unclear. Germline V gene sequence: CDR1 DFQATT, CDR2 SNEGSKA (reference sequence). The CDR3 runs to 15 residues. The V end was cut by 3 bases, the J end by 1 base, with 16 bases between. In DNA form, the CDR3 reads TGCAGTGCTAGTGCCCGACTCGCTACATCCTACGAGCAGTACTTC. Residues: CSASARLATSYEQYF.

This clonotype was recorded at least ten times. The chain links TRBV12-3 or TRBV12-4 to TRBJ1-3; D might be TRBD1 (6 bases). Trimming took off 7 bases at V and 8 bases at J, with 21 bases between the two ends. The CDR3 loop spans 15 amino acids. The CDR3 region is CASTPSRRGKDTIYF. Here the CDR3 DNA reads TGTGCCAGCACCCCATCCCGCAGGGGTAAAGACACCATATATTTT.

This clonotype was found many times. This chain connects TRBV5-6 to TRBJ2-1, with 7 bases matching TRBD1. V lost 5 bases, J lost 4 bases, and 12 bases stayed unmatched. There are 16 residues in the CDR3. The V gene's germline CDR1 is SGHDT and CDR2 YYEEEE. CDR3 DNA sequence: TGTGCCAGCAGTTATGTTCGGACAGGCAAATACAATGAGCAGTTCTTC. Translation: CASSYVRTGKYNEQFF.

This clonotype was counted only a few times. V usage is TRBV30 and J usage is TRBJ1-2; the D gene is possibly TRBD1 (5 bases). This CDR3 is built from 13 residues. V lost 3 bases, J lost 6 bases, and 14 bases lay in between. Germline lookup yields CDR1 GTSNPN and CDR2 SVGIG (reference sequence). CDR3 region: CAWSRGGSDGYTF. CDR3 coding DNA: TGTGCCTGGAGCCGGGGGGGAAGCGATGGCTACACCTTC.

This clonotype was seen more than once but under ten times. The chain combines TRBV10-3 with TRBJ2-4, with TRBD1 matching 9 bases. Germline V CDR1 and CDR2: ENHRY, SYGVKD. The CDR3 spans 14 residues. V lost 2 bases, J lost 9 bases, and 5 bases stayed unmatched. The CDR3 reads CAISEVDRGGIQYF. The DNA of the CDR3 is TGTGCCATCAGTGAGGTCGACAGGGGGGGCATTCAGTACTTC.

The chain joins TRBV11-2 to TRBJ2-3; D is perhaps TRBD1 (6 bases). Germline CDR1 and CDR2: SGHAT and FQNNGV. The CDR3 length is 18 residues. Trimming removed 1 base at V and 4 bases at J, with 21 bases between. The CDR3 loop reads CASSLALSGAGAPDTQYF. CDR3 nucleotide sequence: TGTGCCAGCAGCTTAGCTCTCAGTGGCGCAGGGGCACCAGATACGCAGTATTTT.

The chain couples TRBV24-1 to TRBJ2-5, with TRBD2 as a possible D gene (5 bases). The germline V and J ends were trimmed by 5 bases and 2 bases, with 8 bases remaining between them. The CDR3 totals 13 residues. Germline-derived CDR1 and CDR2 are KGHDR and SFDVKD. The CDR3 DNA is TGTGCCACCAGTGGAGGGAGTCAAGAGACCCAGTACTTC. Its protein is CATSGGSQETQYF.